These T cell receptor beta chains were read from a single sample in a study of blood T cell repertoires in COVID-19. TCRdb's copy holds only in-frame clones and misses some; the assay was immunoSEQ multiplex PCR. The sample yields around 140,000 clones, roughly 84% seen once. Sequences were obtained from peripheral blood. The receptors originated from a woman of 80 years or more with acute or convalescent COVID-19. Both conserved end residues are part of each CDR3. A D gene is named only where the DNA matches it firmly. Clone size is not always given. Where it is, it says once, few, many or a class for expanded clones.

TRBV14	TRBD1	TRBJ2-7	once	CASSQGHRGPYEQYF	TGTGCCAGCAGCCAAGGCCACAGGGGGCCCTACGAGCAGTACTTC
TRBV7-8	TRBD2	TRBJ2-3	.	CASSLVGAGGADTQYF	TGTGCCAGCAGCTTAGTTGGAGCGGGGGGCGCAGATACGCAGTATTTT
TRBV12-5	TRBD1	TRBJ1-5	.	CASGPGQGLGNQPQHF	TGTGCTAGTGGTCCCGGACAGGGCCTCGGCAATCAGCCCCAGCATTTT
TRBV6-5	.	TRBJ2-7	few	CASSYGGASSYEQYF	TGTGCCAGCAGTTACGGAGGGGCTAGCTCCTACGAGCAGTACTTC
TRBV7-2	TRBD1	TRBJ2-7	.	CASSLQQGGTYEQYF	TGTGCCAGCAGCTTACAACAGGGGGGAACCTACGAGCAGTACTTC
TRBV29-1	.	TRBJ1-2	.	CSVEELRTGVHYGYTF	TGCAGCGTTGAAGAACTGCGGACCGGGGTTCACTATGGCTACACCTTC
TRBV29-1	.	TRBJ1-4	.	CSVEQNEKLFF	TGCAGCGTTGAACAGAATGAAAAACTGTTTTTT
TRBV7-2	.	TRBJ1-4	.	CASSLVAGRTNEKLFF	TGTGCCAGCAGCTTAGTTGCGGGGCGTACTAATGAAAAACTGTTTTTT
TRBV7-2	TRBD2	TRBJ2-3	.	CASSLGLAGETDTQYF	TGTGCCAGCAGCTTGGGACTAGCGGGAGAAACAGATACGCAGTATTTT
TRBV18	.	TRBJ1-1	.	CASSPRSGGDTEAFF	TGTGCCAGCTCACCACGGTCGGGGGGGGACACTGAAGCTTTCTTT
TRBV10-3	.	TRBJ1-2	few	CAISESVGRAGGGYTF	TGTGCCATCAGTGAGTCGGTGGGCAGAGCCGGTGGCGGCTACACCTTC
TRBV11-2	TRBD1	TRBJ2-1	.	CASSLGTGIGNEQFF	TGTGCCAGCAGCTTAGGGACAGGGATTGGCAATGAGCAGTTCTTC
TRBV5-6	.	TRBJ1-6	.	CASSYWDIRNSPLHF	TGTGCCAGCAGCTATTGGGACATCCGGAATTCACCCCTCCACTTT
TRBV7-2	.	TRBJ1-2	.	CASSLSPGYGYTF	TGTGCCAGCAGCTTATCCCCAGGGTATGGCTACACCTTC
TRBV7-9	TRBD2	TRBJ2-7	.	CASSVFGGNPYEQYF	TGTGCCAGCAGCGTTTTCGGGGGGAACCCCTACGAGCAGTACTTC
TRBV25-1	TRBD1	TRBJ1-1	.	CASSLLQTGGFTEAFF	TGTGCCAGCAGTCTACTACAGACAGGGGGCTTCACTGAAGCTTTCTTT
TRBV7-9	.	TRBJ2-7	once	CASSLGVRNEQYF	TGTGCCAGCAGCTTGGGTGTCAGGAACGAGCAGTACTTC
TRBV4-3	.	TRBJ1-4	.	CASSQDTRVEKLFF	TGCGCCAGCAGCCAAGATACCAGGGTTGAAAAACTGTTTTTT
TRBV19	.	TRBJ1-6	.	CASSPRDVSPLHF	TGTGCCAGTAGTCCCCGAGATGTTTCACCCCTCCACTTT
TRBV6-5	TRBD1	TRBJ1-2	few	CASSRQGYGYTF	TGTGCCAGCAGTAGACAGGGCTATGGCTACACCTTC
TRBV10-3	TRBD2	TRBJ2-1	.	CAISEGTSGRFYNEQFF	TGTGCCATCAGTGAGGGGACTAGCGGGAGGTTCTACAATGAGCAGTTCTTC
TRBV6-2/TRBV6-3	.	TRBJ1-1	.	CASSYPAGFGVAEAFF	TGTGCCAGCAGTTACCCCGCAGGGTTTGGGGTTGCTGAAGCTTTCTTT
TRBV10-2	TRBD1	TRBJ1-4	.	CASSDRGLPNEKLFF	TGCGCCAGCAGTGACAGGGGGCTGCCTAATGAAAAACTGTTTTTT
TRBV19	TRBD1	TRBJ1-4	few	CASSSAGTGVTNEKLFF	TGTGCCAGTAGTTCGGCCGGGACAGGGGTGACTAATGAAAAACTGTTTTTT
TRBV9	.	TRBJ2-5	.	CASSAWGSQETQYF	TGTGCCAGCAGCGCGTGGGGCTCCCAAGAGACCCAGTACTTC
TRBV10-3	TRBD1	TRBJ1-6	few	CAISGQGDNSPLHF	TGTGCCATCAGTGGACAGGGTGATAATTCACCCCTCCACTTT
TRBV29-1	TRBD2	TRBJ2-3	.	CSVAGTSGTDTQYF	TGCAGCGTGGCAGGGACTAGCGGCACAGATACGCAGTATTTT
TRBV6-4	.	TRBJ2-3	once	CASSDQPGQDTQYF	TGTGCCAGCAGTGACCAACCCGGACAGGATACGCAGTATTTT
TRBV5-4	TRBD2	TRBJ2-1	.	CASSTTGLAGVSDEQFF	TGTGCCAGCAGCACTACGGGACTAGCGGGGGTCTCCGATGAGCAGTTCTTC
TRBV20-1	.	TRBJ2-3	.	CSARLSDTQYF	TGCAGTGCTCGACTTTCAGATACGCAGTATTTT
TRBV12-3/TRBV12-4	.	TRBJ2-1	.	CASSLQGNNEQFF	TGTGCCAGCAGTTTGCAGGGGAACAATGAGCAGTTCTTC
TRBV18	.	TRBJ1-1	.	CASSPGAAEAFF	TGTGCCAGCTCACCGGGGGCGGCTGAAGCTTTCTTT
TRBV6-1	.	TRBJ2-1	.	CASSEVGRTPYNEQFF	TGTGCCAGCAGTGAAGTTGGGCGGACACCTTACAATGAGCAGTTCTTC
TRBV11-2	TRBD2	TRBJ2-7	.	CASSPGLAGFYEQYF	TGTGCCAGCAGCCCCGGGCTAGCGGGGTTCTACGAGCAGTACTTC
TRBV5-1	TRBD1	TRBJ2-1	once	CASSLAPDRGDNEQFF	TGCGCCAGCAGCTTGGCCCCGGACAGGGGCGACAATGAGCAGTTCTTC
TRBV19	TRBD1	TRBJ2-7	.	CASSISTGAETYEQYF	TGTGCCAGTAGTATATCGACAGGGGCTGAGACCTACGAGCAGTACTTC
TRBV30	.	TRBJ1-1	.	CAWSVGLTNTEAFF	TGTGCCTGGAGTGTGGGACTAACGAACACTGAAGCTTTCTTT
TRBV5-1	.	TRBJ2-2	.	CASSLIPALTGTGELFF	TGCGCCAGCAGCTTGATTCCCGCCCTGACGGGCACCGGGGAGCTGTTTTTT
TRBV27	TRBD1	TRBJ1-1	.	CASVNRGGKPEAFF	TGTGCCAGCGTAAACAGGGGTGGGAAGCCTGAAGCTTTCTTT
TRBV5-8	TRBD1	TRBJ2-5	.	CASSFSRDRGAVGETQYF	TGTGCCAGCAGCTTTTCCCGGGACAGGGGAGCAGTGGGTGAGACCCAGTACTTC
TRBV4-1	.	TRBJ1-2	few	CASSQAGAYGYTF	TGCGCCAGCAGCCAAGCTGGGGCCTATGGCTACACCTTC
TRBV5-4	.	TRBJ1-3	.	CASSVDIRSGNTIYF	TGTGCCAGCAGCGTGGACATCAGATCTGGAAACACCATATATTTT
TRBV29-1	TRBD1	TRBJ2-1	.	CSVAQDRAGNEQFF	TGCAGCGTTGCCCAGGACAGGGCGGGCAATGAGCAGTTCTTC
TRBV5-1	.	TRBJ2-2	few	CASQETGNPGELFF	TGCGCCAGCCAAGAGACGGGGAACCCCGGGGAGCTGTTTTTT
TRBV9	.	TRBJ2-3	.	CASSVAGNGAGDTQYF	TGTGCCAGCAGCGTAGCGGGGAACGGGGCGGGGGATACGCAGTATTTT
TRBV7-8	.	TRBJ2-1	once	CASSFETRSYNAQFF	TGTGCCAGCAGCTTCGAGACTAGAAGCTACAATGCGCAGTTCTTC
TRBV11-2	TRBD2	TRBJ2-7	.	CASSFRGLATNEQYF	TGTGCCAGCAGCTTTAGGGGACTAGCGACCAACGAGCAGTACTTC
TRBV4-3	.	TRBJ1-1	.	CASSQDTTEAFF	TGCGCCAGCAGCCAAGATACTACTGAAGCTTTCTTT
TRBV7-2	TRBD1	TRBJ1-1	.	CASSQPRPGTGDTEAFF	TGTGCCAGCAGTCAACCCCGACCCGGGACAGGGGACACTGAAGCTTTCTTT
TRBV7-2	.	TRBJ1-5	.	CASSLVGDQPQHF	TGTGCCAGCAGCTTAGTCGGGGATCAGCCCCAGCATTTT
TRBV7-2	.	TRBJ2-7	.	CASSPSYRRYEQYF	TGTGCCAGCAGCCCCAGTTACAGGAGATACGAGCAGTACTTC